Below, 26 T cell receptor beta chains from the same sample are listed, as sequenced in a study of cytomegalovirus exposure and HLA in healthy donors. A multiplex PCR was run with 60 Vbeta primers and 13 Jbeta primers. Produced via immunoSEQ multiplex PCR; TCRdb's table is partial and in-frame only. This sample has roughly 200,000 clones, with roughly 80% found just once. The sample consisted of PBMCs. Receptors were obtained from a man aged 50 to 59 in good health and CMV-seronegative.

This clone was seen only a few times. The chain has TRBV5-8 and TRBJ2-1; TRBD1 matches at 10 bases. V gave up 4 bases and J gave up 7 bases; unmatched junction bases: 8. Germline CDR1 reads SGHTS; CDR2 reads YDEGEE. CDR3 length equals 15 residues. CDR3 sequence (DNA): TGTGCCAGCAGCGCCGGGACAGGGGCCAGGAATGAGCAGTTCTTC. Its protein is CASSAGTGARNEQFF.

The rearrangement uses TRBV6-5 and TRBJ2-2, with TRBD1 matching 7 bases. V dropped 6 bases and J dropped 1; count of bases not matched to a gene: 2. The CDR3 runs to 14 residues. The germline gives CDR1 MNHEY, CDR2 SVGAGI. CDR3 in amino acids: CASRRTGNTGELFF. The CDR3 coding sequence is TGTGCCAGCAGAAGGACAGGGAACACCGGGGAGCTGTTTTTT.

The gene calls are TRBV6-5 and TRBJ2-1; 7 bases map to TRBD1. Losses at the gene ends were 8 bases for V and 6 bases for J; bases not matched to a gene: 16. The CDR3 has 16 residues. The germline CDR1 and CDR2 sequences are MNHEY and SVGAGI. The CDR3, as DNA: TGTGCCAGCGGTTCCTACACAGGGGTGGAGAGCAATGAGCAGTTCTTC. Residues: CASGSYTGVESNEQFF.

This clone was detected a few times. The chain recombines TRBV18 with TRBJ2-5; perhaps TRBD1 as D (6 bases). The germline CDR1 and CDR2 sequences are KGHSH and LQKENI. Trimming shortened V by 2 bases and J by 5 bases, and 15 bases separated the two germline ends. This CDR3 has 15 amino acids. The chain's CDR3 is CASSPNAGAWETQYF. The CDR3 DNA follows: TGTGCCAGCTCACCAAACGCAGGGGCTTGGGAGACCCAGTACTTC.

This chain links TRBV6-6 with TRBJ1-1, with 7 bases identical to TRBD1. Germline trimming cut 6 bases from V and 1 base from J; bases unmatched to any gene: 8. Per germline, CDR1 MNHNY and CDR2 SVGAGI (reference sequence). This CDR3 region has 15 residues. CDR3 bases: TGTGCCAGCAGGAGCACAGGGGACTCGAACACTGAAGCTTTCTTT. Protein: CASRSTGDSNTEAFF.

Notes on this clone: The junction shows a germline mismatch at one end, possibly a read error. The V and J genes are TRBV6-1 and TRBJ2-5; the D is unclear. Germline CDR1 MNHNS, CDR2 SASEGT. CDR3 size: 12 residues. CDR3 nucleotide sequence: TGTGCCAGCAGCCCACTTGGAGAGGCCCAGTACTTC. Its translation is CASSPLGEAQYF.

The rearrangement uses TRBV18 and TRBJ1-2, with 11 nucleotides matching TRBD1. Germline V gene sequence: CDR1 KGHSH, CDR2 LQKENI. This CDR3 spans 14 amino acids. The J segment lost 6 bases and the V segment lost 3 bases, leaving 3 bases of the junction unmatched. The CDR3 spells CASSPGTGGHGYTF. The CDR3 nucleotides are TGTGCCAGCTCACCCGGGACAGGGGGACATGGCTACACCTTC.

CDR3 bases: TGTGCCAGTAGTATAAGGGAGTTCACCGGGGAGCTGTTTTTT. This codes for CASSIREFTGELFF. The chain couples TRBV19 to TRBJ2-2; D might be TRBD2 (5 bases). The length of the CDR3 is 14 residues. Germline CDR1 and CDR2: LNHDA and SQIVND (reference sequence). V lost 2 bases, J lost 4 bases, and 8 bases lay in between.

The CDR3 reads CASSPNRGNEKLFF. In DNA, the CDR3 is TGTGCCAGCAGCCCGAACAGGGGAAATGAAAAACTGTTTTTT. The genes are TRBV28 and TRBJ1-4; 7 positions agree with TRBD1. The CDR3 loop spans 14 amino acids. V gave up 6 bases and J gave up 5 bases; unmatched junction bases: 6. The germline V gene encodes CDR1 MDHEN and CDR2 SYDVKM.

This clone has more than one count but fewer than ten. V and J are TRBV10-2 and TRBJ1-5; possible D gene TRBD1, 6 bases. Trimming left V 6 bases short and J 5 bases short, with 14 bases between. In germline, CDR1 is WSHSY, CDR2 SAAADI. The CDR3 extends over 14 amino acids. The CDR3 protein is CASRAGEGYQPQHF. The CDR3 nucleotides are TGCGCCAGCAGGGCAGGGGAAGGGTATCAGCCCCAGCATTTT.

V usage is TRBV19 and J usage is TRBJ2-7; maybe TRBD2 (6 bases). Trimming cost V 3 bases and J 5 bases, with 11 bases left between them. This CDR3 has 13 residues. The V gene's germline CDR1 is LNHDA and CDR2 SQIVND (reference sequence). CDR3 protein: CASSIGGRDEQYF. In nucleotides, the CDR3 is TGTGCCAGTAGTATCGGGGGAAGAGACGAGCAGTACTTC.

The V gene is TRBV4-2, the J gene TRBJ2-5; 7 nucleotides line up with TRBD1. The last part of the DNA fits TRBJ2-7 better; the J call may be wrong. CDR3 length: 19 amino acids. Looked up from germline, CDR1 is LGHNA and CDR2 is YNFKEQ. CDR3 residues: CASSLTETGRNSRQYEQYF. The CDR3 region has the DNA TGTGCCAGCAGTCTTACGGAGACAGGGAGAAATAGTCGGCAGTACGAGCAGTACTTC.

CDR3: CASRVVTGRNNEQFF. The CDR3 DNA is TGTGCCAGCAGAGTCGTGACAGGGAGAAACAATGAGCAGTTCTTC. The chain uses TRBV11-2 and TRBJ2-1; TRBD1 agrees at 7 bases. Germline V gene data show CDR1 as SGHAT and CDR2 as FQNNGV. The CDR3 totals 15 residues. The V segment lost 6 bases and the J segment 5 bases; nucleotides outside the gene matches: 10.

In this sample, this clone turned up once. J is TRBJ2-3 and V is TRBV6-5, with a tentative D call TRBD1 (5 bases). CDR1 MNHEY and CDR2 SVGAGI come from the germline V gene. V was pared by 2 bases and J by 0 bases, with 6 bases between. This CDR3 contains 14 residues. CDR3 DNA sequence: TGTGCCAGCAGTTACGGGGCGAGCACAGATACGCAGTATTTT. The encoded protein is CASSYGASTDTQYF.

In this sample, this clone turned up once. V and J are TRBV11-2 and TRBJ2-3; 8 nucleotides agree with TRBD1. With V trimmed by 5 bases and J by 3 bases, 7 bases remained unmatched. Germline CDR1 is SGHAT and CDR2 is FQNNGV. The CDR3 is 15 residues long. The CDR3 DNA sequence: TGTGCCAGCAGCAACCGGGACAGGATAACAGATACGCAGTATTTT. Translation gives CASSNRDRITDTQYF.

Here the CDR3 reads CASSFSRSGYTF. The CDR3 coding sequence is TGTGCCAGCAGTTTCTCCAGGTCGGGCTACACCTTC. This chain joins TRBV28 and TRBJ1-2; D unresolved. The CDR3 length is 12 residues. The germline V gene has CDR1 MDHEN and CDR2 SYDVKM. With 3 bases removed from V and 8 bases from J, the gap between germline ends came to 10 bases.

The J gene is TRBJ1-2, the V gene TRBV6-5; 7 bases are a match to TRBD1. Germline V gene lookup returns CDR1 MNHEY and CDR2 SVGAGI. The ends lost 9 bases at V and 7 bases at J; junction bases unmatched: 11. CDR3 length: 13 amino acids. Written as DNA, the CDR3 is TGTGCCAGTTCAGGGGGGAACCTAGCTGGCTACACCTTC. As protein: CASSGGNLAGYTF.

This chain joins TRBV5-5 and TRBJ1-5, with D perhaps matching TRBD1 (5 bases). CDR1 is SGHKS and CDR2 is YYEKEE in the germline V gene (reference sequence). V shed 4 bases and J shed 5 bases, with 13 bases lying between them. The CDR3 has 14 amino acids. The CDR3 region is CASSPDSRYQPQHF. The CDR3 DNA follows: TGTGCCAGCAGCCCTGACAGCCGGTATCAGCCCCAGCATTTT.

About this clone itself: Germline and junction disagree at one end, which may indicate a read error. The chain couples TRBV7-3 to TRBJ2-7; D is possibly TRBD2 (6 bases). This CDR3 spans 15 amino acids. Germline lookup yields CDR1 SGHTA and CDR2 FQGTGA. The DNA of the CDR3 is TGTGCCAGCAGCATAACCGGAGGGGTCCAGTACGAGCAGTACTTC. It yields the protein CASSITGGVQYEQYF. The full variable domain, completed using reference TRBV7-3 and TRBJ2-7, is GAGVSQTPSNKVTEKGKYVELRCDPISGHTALYWYRQSLGQGPEFLIYFQGTGAADDSGLPNDRFFAVRPEGSVSTLKIQRTERGDSAVYLCASSITGGVQYEQYFGPGTRLTVT.

The chain links TRBV5-1 to TRBJ2-3, with D uncertain. Germline loops: CDR1 SGHRS, CDR2 YFSETQ. CDR3 size: 14 residues. Trimming pared 4 bases from V and 1 base from J, leaving 10 bases between. The CDR3, as DNA: TGCGCCAGCAGCGGAACTAAACGCACAGATACGCAGTATTTT. It specifies CASSGTKRTDTQYF.

The chain employs TRBV27 and TRBJ1-1; tentatively, D is TRBD1 (6 bases). The V gene's germline CDR1 is MNHEY and CDR2 SMNVEV (reference sequence). Trimming took 3 bases from V and 1 from J, leaving 6 bases between them. The CDR3 runs 13 residues. The CDR3 sequence is CASSLGQNTEAFF. CDR3 sequence (DNA): TGTGCCAGCAGTTTGGGACAGAACACTGAAGCTTTCTTT.

The chain uses TRBV27 and TRBJ2-2; D is perhaps TRBD2 (5 bases). V shed 2 bases and J shed 4 bases, with 8 bases lying between them. Germline CDR1 is MNHEY and CDR2 is SMNVEV (reference sequence). The CDR3 has 14 amino acids. The CDR3 spells CASSLRTLTGELFF. CDR3 DNA: TGTGCCAGCAGTTTAAGGACTCTCACCGGGGAGCTGTTTTTT.

This sequence joins TRBV25-1 and TRBJ1-4; maybe TRBD1 (5 bases). Germline CDR1 MGHDK, CDR2 SYGVNS. The CDR3 covers 14 residues. V lost 3 bases to trimming and J lost 8 bases, with 13 bases between them. CDR3 amino acids: CASSDRTGGEKLFF. CDR3 nucleotide sequence: TGTGCCAGCAGTGACCGAACCGGGGGAGAAAAACTGTTTTTT.

The chain has TRBV4-2 and TRBJ2-7, with 9 bases that match TRBD2. The germline V gene encodes CDR1 LGHNA and CDR2 YNFKEQ. The CDR3 extends over 15 amino acids. J gave up 4 bases and V 2 bases, and 6 bases lay outside the gene matches. For the CDR3, the DNA is TGTGCCAGCAGCCAAATAGCGGGAGAAGTGTACGAGCAGTACTTC. Translated: CASSQIAGEVYEQYF.

This clone was seen more than once but under ten times. An end of the junction differs from the germline gene, which may be a read error. The chain has TRBV14 and TRBJ2-1; TRBD1 matches 8 bases. The CDR3 has 16 amino acids. CDR1 is SGHDN and CDR2 is FVKESK in the germline V gene. As DNA, the CDR3 is TGTGCCAGCAGCGAAGATCCAGGGGGCCCATACAATGAGCAGTTCTTC. As protein: CASSEDPGGPYNEQFF. The full variable domain, completed using reference TRBV14 and TRBJ2-1, is EAGVTQFPSHSVIEKGQTVTLRCDPISGHDNLYWYRRVMGKEIKFLLHFVKESKQDESGMPNNRFLAERTGGTYSTLKVQPAELEDSGVYFCASSEDPGGPYNEQFFGPGTRLTVL.

This rearrangement joins TRBV19 to TRBJ2-1; weak D call: TRBD1 (6 bases). Trimming left V 9 bases short and J 9 bases short, with 18 bases between. This CDR3 has 13 amino acids. The germline gives CDR1 LNHDA, CDR2 SQIVND (reference sequence). The CDR3 DNA follows: TGTGCCAGCGGACGGGACAAAGCTACTGAGCAGTTCTTC. Translating gives CASGRDKATEQFF.